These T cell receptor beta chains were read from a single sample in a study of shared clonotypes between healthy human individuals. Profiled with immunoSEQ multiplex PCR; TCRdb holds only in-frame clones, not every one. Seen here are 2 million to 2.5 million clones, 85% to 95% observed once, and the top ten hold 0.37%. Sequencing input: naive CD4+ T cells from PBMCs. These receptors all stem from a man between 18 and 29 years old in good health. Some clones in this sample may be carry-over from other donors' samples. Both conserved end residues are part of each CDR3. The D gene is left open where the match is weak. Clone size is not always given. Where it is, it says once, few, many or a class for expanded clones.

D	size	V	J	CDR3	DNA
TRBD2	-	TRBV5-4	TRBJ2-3	CATSRREGGTDTQYF	TGTGCCACCAGTAGGCGGGAGGGTGGCACAGATACGCAGTATTTT
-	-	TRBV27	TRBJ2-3	CASSLLGNTDTQYF	TGTGCCAGCAGTTTATTAGGGAACACAGATACGCAGTATTTT
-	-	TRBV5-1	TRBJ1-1	CASSPGHPSRGAFF	TGCGCCAGCAGCCCGGGACACCCCTCAAGGGGGGCTTTCTTT
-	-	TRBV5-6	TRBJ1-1	CASSFPLGLTGEAFF	TGTGCCAGCAGCTTCCCATTGGGTCTGACTGGAGAAGCTTTCTTT
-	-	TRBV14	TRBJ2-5	CASSHSETQYF	TGTGCCAGCAGCCACTCCGAGACCCAGTACTTC
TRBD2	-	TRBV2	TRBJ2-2	CASSTSGRKNTGELFF	TGTGCCAGCTCTACTAGCGGGAGGAAGAACACCGGGGAGCTGTTTTTT
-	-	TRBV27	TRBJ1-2	CASSAPNYGYTF	TGTGCCAGCAGCGCTCCTAACTATGGCTACACCTTC
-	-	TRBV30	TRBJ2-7	CAWSTLRGGEYEQYF	TGTGCCTGGAGCACCCTCCGAGGAGGGGAGTACGAGCAGTACTTC
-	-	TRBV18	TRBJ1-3	CASSPNRVGHGNTIYF	TGTGCCAGCTCACCTAATCGGGTAGGGCACGGAAACACCATATATTTT
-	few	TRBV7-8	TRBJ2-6	CASSSQGAGANVLTF	TGTGCCAGCAGCTCACAGGGAGCTGGGGCCAACGTCCTGACTTTC
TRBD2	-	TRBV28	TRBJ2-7	CASSHQRGREGEQYF	TGTGCCAGCAGTCACCAAAGGGGAAGGGAGGGCGAGCAGTACTTC
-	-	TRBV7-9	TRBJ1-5	CASSFDGQGGDNQPQHF	TGTGCCAGCAGCTTTGACGGACAAGGAGGGGATAATCAGCCCCAGCATTTT
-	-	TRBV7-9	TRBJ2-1	CASSLDWGNNEQFF	TGTGCCAGCAGCTTAGATTGGGGGAACAATGAGCAGTTCTTC
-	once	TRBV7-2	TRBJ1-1	CASSLRSIPGAFF	TGTGCCAGCAGCCTAAGGTCCATCCCTGGGGCTTTCTTT
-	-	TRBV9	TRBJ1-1	CASSAGTLNTEAFF	TGTGCCAGCAGCGCGGGGACGTTGAACACTGAAGCTTTCTTT
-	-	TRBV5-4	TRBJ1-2	CASSSDSNYGYTF	TGTGCCAGCAGTTCGGACAGTAACTATGGCTACACCTTC
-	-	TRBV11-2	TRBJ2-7	CASSLDRSDGEQYF	TGTGCCAGCAGCTTAGACAGGTCTGACGGTGAGCAGTACTTC
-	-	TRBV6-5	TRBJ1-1	CASSYSSASAEAFF	TGTGCCAGCAGTTACTCGAGTGCTTCCGCGGAAGCTTTCTTT
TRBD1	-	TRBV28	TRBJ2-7	CASPPNSGGDPYEQYF	TGTGCCAGCCCCCCGAATTCAGGGGGCGATCCCTACGAGCAGTACTTC
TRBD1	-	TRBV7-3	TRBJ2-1	CASSYGTGPYNEQFF	TGTGCCAGCAGTTACGGGACAGGGCCCTACAATGAGCAGTTCTTC
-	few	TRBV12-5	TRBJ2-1	CASGLVPRGSQFF	TGTGCTAGTGGTTTGGTCCCTCGGGGGTCACAGTTCTTC
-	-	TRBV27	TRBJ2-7	CASRSTTDLYEQYF	TGTGCCAGCAGGTCAACGACAGATCTCTACGAGCAGTACTTC
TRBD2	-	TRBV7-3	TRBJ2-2	CASSIGLAATGELFF	TGTGCCAGCAGCATTGGACTAGCGGCCACCGGGGAGCTGTTTTTT
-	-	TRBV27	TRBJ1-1	CASSRPNTEAFF	TGTGCCAGCAGCCGACCGAACACTGAAGCTTTCTTT
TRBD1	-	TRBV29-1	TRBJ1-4	CSARGGTADPTNEKLFF	TGCAGCGCCCGGGGGGGGACAGCAGACCCAACTAATGAAAAACTGTTTTTT
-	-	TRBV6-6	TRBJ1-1	CASSYSRGTEAFF	TGTGCCAGCAGTTACTCTAGGGGGACTGAAGCTTTCTTT
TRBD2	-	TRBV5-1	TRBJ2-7	CASRGFTGGPDEQYF	TGCGCCAGCCGGGGCTTCACGGGAGGGCCGGATGAGCAGTACTTC
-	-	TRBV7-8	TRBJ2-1	CASRASLYNEQFF	TGTGCCAGCCGGGCTAGCCTCTACAATGAGCAGTTCTTC
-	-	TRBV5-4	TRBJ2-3	CASSQGPGTQYF	TGTGCCAGCAGCCAGGGTCCGGGTACGCAGTATTTT
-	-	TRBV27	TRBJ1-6	CASSLGIPDLGSPLHF	TGTGCCAGCAGTTTAGGAATCCCGGATCTGGGTTCACCCCTCCACTTT
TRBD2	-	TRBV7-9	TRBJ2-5	CASSSPAGVWVETQYF	TGTGCCAGCAGCTCCCCGGCGGGAGTTTGGGTAGAGACCCAGTACTTC
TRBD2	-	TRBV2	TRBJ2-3	CASTAGETDTQYF	TGTGCCAGCACAGCGGGGGAGACAGATACGCAGTATTTT
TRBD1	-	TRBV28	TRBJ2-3	CASSTPQGDTQYF	TGTGCCAGCAGCACGCCACAGGGGGATACGCAGTATTTT
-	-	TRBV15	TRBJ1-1	CATSLRRGEAFF	TGTGCCACCAGCCTCCGTCGGGGTGAAGCTTTCTTT
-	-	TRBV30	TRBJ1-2	CAWSGTASGRVRGYTF	TGTGCCTGGAGCGGGACGGCTTCCGGGAGGGTGAGAGGCTACACCTTC
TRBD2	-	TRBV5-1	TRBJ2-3	CASSLEGTKGTQYF	TGCGCCAGCAGCTTGGAAGGGACTAAAGGTACGCAGTATTTT
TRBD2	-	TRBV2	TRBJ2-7	CASKGTSGPFEQYF	TGTGCCAGCAAAGGGACTAGCGGTCCTTTCGAGCAGTACTTC
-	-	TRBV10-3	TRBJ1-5	CAIRTGDYQPQHF	TGTGCCATCAGGACGGGGGACTATCAGCCCCAGCATTTT
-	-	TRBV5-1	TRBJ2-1	CASSLMTSYNEQFF	TGCGCCAGCAGCTTAATGACCTCCTACAATGAGCAGTTCTTC
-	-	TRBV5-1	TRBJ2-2	CASSQTSDTRRAGELFF	TGCGCCAGCAGCCAGACTAGTGACACCCGCCGTGCCGGGGAGCTGTTTTTT
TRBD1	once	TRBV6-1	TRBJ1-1	CASSGGFPGGTEAFF	TGTGCCAGCAGTGGCGGTTTCCCAGGGGGCACTGAAGCTTTCTTT
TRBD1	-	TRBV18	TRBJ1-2	CASSPGTEHPGYTF	TGTGCCAGCTCACCCGGGACAGAACATCCTGGCTACACCTTC
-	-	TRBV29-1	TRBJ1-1	CSVKLILASHPIAFF	TGCAGCGTAAAATTAATCTTAGCTTCTCACCCCATCGCTTTCTTT
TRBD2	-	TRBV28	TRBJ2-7	CASGRAYEQYF	TGTGCCAGCGGGAGGGCTTACGAGCAGTACTTC
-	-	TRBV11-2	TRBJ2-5	CASSFAVGDQYF	TGTGCCAGCAGCTTTGCAGTCGGGGACCAGTACTTC
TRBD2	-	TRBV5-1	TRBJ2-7	CASSLSGDEQYF	TGCGCCAGCAGCTTGAGCGGGGACGAGCAGTACTTC
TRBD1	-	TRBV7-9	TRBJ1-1	CASSPGTGSPEAFF	TGTGCCAGCAGCCCCGGGACAGGGAGCCCTGAAGCTTTCTTT
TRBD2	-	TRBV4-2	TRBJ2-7	CASSQVGLAGYEQYF	TGTGCCAGCAGCCAGGTGGGACTAGCGGGCTACGAGCAGTACTTC
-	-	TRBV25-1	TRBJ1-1	CASSEVGWEDICFF	TGTGCCAGCAGTGAAGTAGGGTGGGAGGACATTTGCTTCTTT
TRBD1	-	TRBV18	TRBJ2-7	CASSPNRQGAYEQYF	TGTGCCAGCTCACCAAACCGACAGGGAGCCTACGAGCAGTACTTC
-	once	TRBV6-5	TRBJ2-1	CASSLPASDEQFF	TGTGCCAGCAGCCTCCCTGCGAGCGATGAGCAGTTCTTC
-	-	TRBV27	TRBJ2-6	CASTLIGGRGGANVLTF	TGTGCCAGCACCCTCATCGGGGGGCGCGGAGGGGCCAACGTCCTGACTTTC
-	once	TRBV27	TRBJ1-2	CASSNRGGYGYTF	TGTGCCAGCAGTAACCGAGGGGGCTATGGCTACACCTTC